The 17 T cell receptor beta chains presented below share a single source sample, sequenced in a study of shared clonotypes between healthy human individuals. Only in-frame clones appear in the TCRdb table, and some are missing; sequencing was by immunoSEQ multiplex PCR. Of a few million clones listed, around 95% are singletons. Naivety among CD8 cells was defined by CD45RO negativity and positive CCR7 selection, thereby excluding terminally differentiated effector memory CD45RA+ cells. Sequencing was carried out using naive CD8+ T cells from PBMCs. These receptors all stem from a man aged 18 to 30 in good health. Some clones in this sample may be carry-over from other donors' samples.

The chain employs TRBV10-1 and TRBJ2-1, with D possibly matching TRBD1 (8 bases). The CDR3 extends over 20 amino acids. The V gene's germline CDR1 is WNHNN and CDR2 SYGVQD (reference sequence). The CDR3 is CHTIYKAVLQGGGRNDEQFF. The DNA for the CDR3 is TGCCATACTATTTATAAAGCAGTCCTACAGGGGGGAGGGAGGAACGATGAGCAGTTCTTC.

J is TRBJ2-7 and V is TRBV11-2; D may be TRBD1 (6 bases). V was shortened by 6 bases and J by 0 bases, with 12 bases between the two germline ends. Germline V gene data show CDR1 as SGHAT and CDR2 as FQNNGV. There are 14 residues in the CDR3. CDR3 residues: CASRLQGHSYEQYF. CDR3 DNA: TGTGCCAGCAGGTTACAGGGTCACTCCTACGAGCAGTACTTC.

The V call is TRBV4-1, the J call TRBJ2-1; 9 bases map to TRBD2. The CDR3 covers 16 residues. Germline V gene data show CDR1 as MGHRA and CDR2 as YSYEKL. Germline trimming cut 3 bases from V and 5 bases from J; bases unmatched to any gene: 8. This CDR3 reads CASSHPLAGNDNEQFF. CDR3 DNA: TGCGCCAGCAGCCACCCACTAGCGGGTAACGACAATGAGCAGTTCTTC.

The chain joins TRBV19 to TRBJ1-2, with a possible D match to TRBD1 (6 bases). The CDR3 has 12 amino acids. Germline V gives CDR1 LNHDA, CDR2 SQIVND (reference sequence). The ends were cut back, 2 bases at V and 13 bases at J, with 14 bases in the middle. CDR3 sequence: CASSIPRQARTF. The CDR3 region has the DNA TGTGCCAGTAGTATACCCAGACAGGCTCGCACCTTC.

This chain connects TRBV7-9 to TRBJ2-1; D not certain. The germline V gene has CDR1 SEHNR and CDR2 FQNEAQ (reference sequence). The CDR3 is 17 residues long. The V gene lost 3 bases and the J gene lost 5 bases, with 20 bases spanning the gap. Here the CDR3 reads CASSFGRPVGPHNEQFF. As DNA, the CDR3 is TGTGCCAGCAGCTTCGGCCGCCCGGTAGGACCTCACAATGAGCAGTTCTTC. The whole variable domain, remainder taken from reference TRBV7-9 and TRBJ2-1, is DTGVSQNPRHKITKRGQNVTFRCDPISEHNRLYWYRQTLGQGPEFLTYFQNEAQLEKSRLLSDRFSAERPKGSFSTLEIQRTEQGDSAMYLCASSFGRPVGPHNEQFFGPGTRLTVL.

The chain employs TRBV6-6 and TRBJ2-3, with 8 positions matching TRBD1. This CDR3 contains 15 residues. Looked up from germline, CDR1 is MNHNY and CDR2 is SVGAGI (reference sequence). V trimming: 6 bases; J trimming: 4 bases; junction bases outside the gene matches: 9. CDR3 DNA: TGTGCCAGCAGCATCCGGGACAGGTCCGCAGATACGCAGTATTTT. Translating gives CASSIRDRSADTQYF.

The chain's CDR3 is CASSQGRQGVNTGELFF. CDR3 DNA sequence: TGTGCCAGCAGCCAGGGGCGGCAGGGGGTGAACACCGGGGAGCTGTTTTTT. This chain uses TRBV7-9 with TRBJ2-2; 7 bases line up with TRBD1. Germline lookup yields CDR1 SEHNR and CDR2 FQNEAQ (reference sequence). The CDR3 contains 17 residues. Germline trimming cut 5 bases from V and 1 base from J; bases unmatched to any gene: 10.

V gene TRBV4-1 combines with J gene TRBJ2-7; D is ambiguous. The CDR3 has 15 amino acids. Per germline, CDR1 MGHRA and CDR2 YSYEKL. V dropped 0 bases and J dropped 2 bases, with 11 bases sitting between them. The CDR3 coding sequence is TGCGCCAGCAGCCAAGACCCCGGGTTCGCCTACGAGCAGTACTTC. Residues: CASSQDPGFAYEQYF.

Worth noting for this clone: This sample includes further DNA sequences coding for the same CDR3. The chain is built from TRBV7-3 and TRBJ2-1, with D maybe TRBD2 (6 bases). The V gene lost 1 base and the J gene lost 4 bases, with 11 bases spanning the gap. This CDR3 is 15 amino acids long. Germline loops: CDR1 SGHTA, CDR2 FQGTGA. The CDR3 nucleotides read TGTGCCAGCAGCTTAATGGCGGGATCTTACAATGAGCAGTTCTTC. Translation: CASSLMAGSYNEQFF.

This chain connects TRBV7-3 to TRBJ1-1, with D hard to call. This CDR3 has 15 residues. V lost 1 base, J lost 1 base, and 10 bases lay in between. Germline V gene sequence: CDR1 SGHTA, CDR2 FQGTGA. The CDR3 protein is CASSLIRQRNTEAFF. CDR3 in DNA: TGTGCCAGCAGCTTAATCCGCCAGCGGAACACTGAAGCTTTCTTT.

This chain uses TRBV11-3 with TRBJ2-1; TRBD1 or TRBD2 may be the D gene (5 bases each). The CDR3 spans 14 residues. The ends were cut back, 5 bases at V and 7 bases at J, with 15 bases in the middle. Germline CDR1 is SGHNT and CDR2 is YENEEA. As DNA, the CDR3 is TGTGCCAGCAGCGCCGGGACGCTAGGGAATGAGCAGTTCTTC. Protein: CASSAGTLGNEQFF.

The chain recombines TRBV29-1 with TRBJ2-5; D gene unclear. The CDR3 spans 12 residues. Trimming removed 4 bases at V and 5 bases at J, with 11 bases between. From germline, CDR1 is SQVTM and CDR2 ANQGSEA. The CDR3 is CSVVTLGETQYF. CDR3 sequence (DNA): TGCAGCGTTGTAACCCTGGGGGAGACCCAGTACTTC.

This clone was seen just once. The chain joins TRBV14 to TRBJ2-1, with TRBD1 matching 8 bases. In germline, CDR1 is SGHDN, CDR2 FVKESK. CDR3 length equals 15 residues. V gave up 4 bases and J gave up 8 bases; unmatched junction bases: 10. CDR3 nucleotide sequence: TGTGCCAGCAGCCGAAGCAGGGGGCTTTTGGATGAGCAGTTCTTC. Residues: CASSRSRGLLDEQFF.

The CDR3 DNA follows: TGTGCCACCGGGACAGACCAAGAGACCCAGTACTTC. As protein: CATGTDQETQYF. The chain carries TRBV5-6 and TRBJ2-5; TRBD1 matches 7 bases. The CDR3 consists of 12 residues. Germline-derived CDR1 and CDR2 are SGHDT and YYEEEE. The J segment lost 0 bases and the V segment lost 9 bases, leaving 2 bases of the junction unmatched. Full variable domain (rest looked up from reference TRBV5-6 and TRBJ2-5): DAGVTQSPTHLIKTRGQQVTLRCSPKSGHDTVSWYQQALGQGPQFIFQYYEEEERQRGNFPDRFSGHQFPNYSSELNVNALLLGDSALYLCATGTDQETQYFGPGTRLLVL.

The chain carries TRBV28 and TRBJ1-3, with TRBD1 matching over 7 bases. From germline, CDR1 is MDHEN and CDR2 SYDVKM. V gave up 6 bases and J gave up 7 bases; unmatched junction bases: 9. The CDR3 loop spans 14 amino acids. The CDR3 loop reads CASREQGLMNTIYF. CDR3 nucleotides: TGTGCCAGCAGGGAACAGGGGTTAATGAACACCATATATTTT.

This chain links TRBV9 with TRBJ2-5; D gene uncertain. Trimming removed 3 bases at V and 0 bases at J, with 6 bases between. Germline V gene lookup returns CDR1 SGDLS and CDR2 YYNGEE. The CDR3 covers 13 residues. CDR3 sequence: CASSDPYQETQYF. The CDR3 nucleotides are TGTGCCAGCAGCGACCCGTACCAAGAGACCCAGTACTTC.

V is TRBV10-2 and J is TRBJ2-1; 7 positions match TRBD2. Germline CDR1 WSHSY, CDR2 SAAADI. V lost 8 bases and J lost 5; bases outside the gene matches: 12. This CDR3 is 15 amino acids long. The CDR3 nucleotides are TGCGCCAGCGGGGAGGGAGCGAGGAGCGACAATGAGCAGTTCTTC. Amino acid sequence: CASGEGARSDNEQFF.